This T cell receptor beta chain was observed in a study of cytomegalovirus exposure and HLA in healthy donors. V shed 2 bases, J shed 4 bases, and the junction held 3 bases outside the gene matches. CDR3 length: 14 amino acids. Per the germline V gene, CDR1 is SEHNR and CDR2 is FQNEAQ (reference sequence). This table comes from immunoSEQ multiplex PCR, and its TCRdb copy is limited to in-frame clones, with some not included. This table holds 120,000 or so clones, around 90% found once. The study, taken as a whole, reports: TCR clusters originating in the first cohort tended to co-occur in the approximately 130 validation repertoires, according to a later analysis. The investigators catalogued 150 or so TCR beta chains as cytomegalovirus-associated.

To note about this clone: Its specificity is unknown.

This sequence originates from a woman between 18 and 30 years old in good health and CMV-seronegative. What was sequenced was PBMCs. The V call is TRBV7-9, the J call TRBJ1-1; the match to TRBD1 covers 8 bases. CDR3 DNA: TGTGCCAGCAGCTTAACAGGGGGGGGCACTGAAGCTTTCTTT. Its translation: CASSLTGGGTEAFF.